This T cell receptor (beta chain) was captured by sequencing in a study of cytomegalovirus exposure and HLA in healthy donors. For the study at large: A data release that came early held about 89 million unique TCRs from HLA-typed donors.

In the PCR, 60 Vbeta and 13 Jbeta primers were used. TCRdb keeps only in-frame clones here, not all; method: immunoSEQ multiplex PCR. The table records 120,000 or so clones, 65% to 80% of them present only once. For this clone: Its antigen is undetermined.

Study results and caveats: A later look showed TCR association rates differing by HLA locus, highest for DRB1 and lowest for HLA-C. Some TCR beta chains (more than 150 of them) were listed as cytomegalovirus-associated.

Healthy bone marrow donors made up the donor group. CDR3 size: 16 residues. V shed 2 bases, J shed 1 base, and the junction held 2 bases outside the gene matches. Germline-derived CDR1 and CDR2 are SGHRS and YFSETQ. Sequenced: PBMCs. This TCR was recovered from a man aged 25-45 years in good health and CMV-seropositive. The chain has TRBV5-1 and TRBJ2-3; 12 bases map to TRBD2. The CDR3 region has the DNA TGCGCCAGCAGCTTACTAGCGGGGGGCCGCACAGATACGCAGTATTTT. Its protein is CASSLLAGGRTDTQYF.